This passage covers 5 T cell receptor beta chains from one sample sequenced in a study of identical twins. TCRdb re-analysed the 5' RACE reads in MiXCR, keeping a single row per CDR3 protein. The data show hundreds of thousands of distinct CDR3 sequences, around a tenth seen once. The sequencing input was memory (CD45RO+) T cells sorted from blood. These TCRs come from a woman under 30 in good health.

The chain joins TRBV20-1 to TRBJ1-5, with a tentative D call TRBD1 (6 bases). CDR1 is DFQATT, CDR2 SNEGSKA, per germline (reference sequence). The V end lost 3 bases, the J end lost 3 bases, and 15 bases lay between the germline ends. CDR3 length: 15 residues. CDR3 region: CSARTATGINQPQHF. DNA of the CDR3: TGCAGTGCTAGGACCGCGACAGGTATCAATCAGCCCCAGCATTTT.

This sequence joins TRBV10-3 and TRBJ1-5; possible D gene TRBD1, 6 bases. CDR1 is ENHRY, CDR2 SYGVKD, per germline. Trimming removed 3 bases at V and 6 bases at J, with 12 bases between. This CDR3 spans 14 amino acids. In DNA, the CDR3 is TGTGCCATCAGTGACCCCGAAGGGGGTCAGCCCCAGCATTTT. This translates into CAISDPEGGQPQHF.

This clonotype has ten or more counts. The chain uses TRBV7-2 and TRBJ1-2, with D unclear. Per the germline V gene, CDR1 is SGHTA and CDR2 is FQGNSA. The CDR3 runs to 15 residues. The V end lost 1 base, the J end lost 2 bases, and 11 bases lay between the germline ends. CDR3 amino acids: CASSLDLGTNYGYTF. CDR3 bases: TGTGCCAGCAGCTTAGATCTGGGTACGAACTATGGCTACACCTTC.

This clonotype was found many times. The chain couples TRBV29-1 to TRBJ1-2, with a tentative D call TRBD1 (5 bases). The CDR3 length is 11 residues. Germline values: CDR1 SQVTM, CDR2 ANQGSEA. V lost 7 bases and J lost 7, with 13 bases in between. CDR3 region: CSETGTGGYTF. The CDR3 DNA is TGCAGCGAGACCGGGACGGGTGGCTACACCTTC.

V usage is TRBV7-2 and J usage is TRBJ1-2; D gene unclear. CDR3 length: 12 residues. Germline V gives CDR1 SGHTA, CDR2 FQGNSA. V was trimmed by 4 bases and J by 5 bases, leaving 8 bases between them. CDR3 region: CASSSNIYGYTF. The CDR3 bases are TGTGCCAGCAGCTCCAACATATATGGCTACACCTTC.